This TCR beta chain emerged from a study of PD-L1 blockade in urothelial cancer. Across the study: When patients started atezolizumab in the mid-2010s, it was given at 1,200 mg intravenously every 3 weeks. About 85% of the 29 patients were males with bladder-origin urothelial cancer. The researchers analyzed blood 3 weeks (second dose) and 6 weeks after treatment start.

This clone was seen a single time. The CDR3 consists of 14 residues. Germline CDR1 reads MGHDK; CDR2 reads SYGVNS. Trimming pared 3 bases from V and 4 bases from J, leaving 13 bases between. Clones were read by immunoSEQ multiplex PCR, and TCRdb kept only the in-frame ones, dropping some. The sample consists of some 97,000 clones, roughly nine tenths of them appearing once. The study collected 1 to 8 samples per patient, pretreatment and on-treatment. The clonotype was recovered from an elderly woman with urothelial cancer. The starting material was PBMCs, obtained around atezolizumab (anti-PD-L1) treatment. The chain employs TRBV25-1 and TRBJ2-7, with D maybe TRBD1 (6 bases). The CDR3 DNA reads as TGTGCCAGCAGTGATCTCAGGGGCTCTTACGAGCAGTACTTC. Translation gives CASSDLRGSYEQYF.